A selection of T cell receptor beta chains follows, all from one sample in a study of cytomegalovirus exposure and HLA in healthy donors. This table comes from immunoSEQ multiplex PCR, and its TCRdb copy is limited to in-frame clones, with some not included. Of around 180,000 clones in the sample, 85% were seen once. The specimen sequenced was PBMCs. These receptors all stem from a boy between 2 and 10 years old in good health and CMV-seronegative. Both conserved end residues are part of each CDR3. The order of the fields is D gene, clone size, V gene, J gene, CDR3 DNA, CDR3 protein. The D gene is left open where the match is weak. Clone size appears in some rows only: once, few, many, or a class for an expanded clone.

TRBD1	.	TRBV28	TRBJ1-2	TGTGCCAGCAGTACGGACAGGTCCCTGCGTGGCTACACCTTC	CASSTDRSLRGYTF
.	.	TRBV4-1	TRBJ1-3	TGCGCCAGCAGCAACCCCAGGGCTTCCGGGAACACCATATATTTT	CASSNPRASGNTIYF
TRBD1	.	TRBV7-9	TRBJ2-6	TGTGCCAGCCCCGGGACAGGGGGCTCTGGGGCCAACGTCCTGACTTTC	CASPGTGGSGANVLTF
.	.	TRBV7-9	TRBJ2-7	TGTTCCAGCGGCCGTTACGAGCAGTACTTC	CSSGRYEQYF
.	.	TRBV19	TRBJ2-6	TGTGCCACCTCCCGCCAGGGCATCTCTGGGGCCAACGTCCTGACTTTC	CATSRQGISGANVLTF
TRBD2	.	TRBV6-5	TRBJ2-3	TGTGCCAGCTCCCTCGGGGGGAGCACAGATACGCAGTATTTT	CASSLGGSTDTQYF
TRBD1	once	TRBV30	TRBJ1-2	TGTGCCTGGAGTGTTGGGACAGGGGTTGCTGGCTACACCTTC	CAWSVGTGVAGYTF
.	.	TRBV10-1	TRBJ2-6	TGCGCCAGCAGTTACTCTGGGGCCAACGTCCTGACTTTC	CASSYSGANVLTF
.	.	TRBV14	TRBJ1-2	TGTGCCAGCAGCCAAGATGTCGACACAAGCTACACCTTC	CASSQDVDTSYTF
TRBD2	.	TRBV5-4	TRBJ2-3	TGTGCCAGCAGCCGGCGGACTAGCGGGAGATCTTATGCAGATACGCAGTATTTT	CASSRRTSGRSYADTQYF
.	.	TRBV7-9	TRBJ2-5	TGTGCCAGCAGCTCCTACGACAGCAGCGCTGGAGAGACCCAGTACTTC	CASSSYDSSAGETQYF